These T cell receptor beta chains were read from a single sample in a study of blood T cell repertoires in COVID-19. Sequencing was performed with immunoSEQ multiplex PCR; in TCRdb, only in-frame clones are kept and a portion is missing. The sample consists of some 100,000 clones, roughly 89% of them appearing once. The specimen sequenced was peripheral blood. The origin of the receptors is a human donor with acute or convalescent COVID-19. The donor label of this sample is uncertain. The CDR3 runs from the conserved cysteine through the conserved F or W. The D gene is left open where the match is weak. The size entry is marked missing in some rows and otherwise reads once, few, many or a size class.

14 | . | TRBJ1-5 | TRBV9 | . | CASSETGINQPQHF | TGTGCCAGCAGCGAGACAGGTATCAATCAGCCCCAGCATTTT
15 | few | TRBJ2-2 | TRBV29-1 | TRBD2 | CSVQGLAGRVGELFF | TGCAGCGTTCAGGGACTAGCGGGAAGGGTCGGGGAGCTGTTTTTT
17 | . | TRBJ1-1 | TRBV12-2 | . | CASRALQRSRGRREAFF | TGTGCAAGTCGCGCCCTCCAACGGTCCAGGGGGCGGCGTGAAGCTTTCTTT
15 | . | TRBJ2-6 | TRBV19 | . | CASSSNRAGANVLTF | TGTGCCAGTAGTTCTAACAGGGCTGGGGCCAACGTCCTGACTTTC
15 | . | TRBJ1-2 | TRBV28 | . | CASSLPPGGNYGYTF | TGTGCCAGCAGTTTACCGCCGGGGGGAAACTATGGCTACACCTTC
18 | . | TRBJ2-7 | TRBV7-6 | . | CASSHPGNGGTVVYEQYF | TGTGCCAGCAGCCACCCTGGGAATGGGGGGACAGTAGTCTACGAGCAGTACTTC
16 | . | TRBJ2-2 | TRBV11-2 | . | CASSNSRWLSAGELFF | TGTGCCAGCAGCAACTCTCGGTGGCTGAGCGCCGGGGAGCTGTTTTTT
16 | . | TRBJ2-7 | TRBV5-4 | TRBD2 | CASSLAAGADSYEQYF | TGTGCCAGCAGCTTGGCAGCGGGGGCGGACTCCTACGAGCAGTACTTC
14 | . | TRBJ2-7 | TRBV18 | . | CASSQGTLAYEQYF | TGTGCCAGCTCACAGGGGACACTCGCCTACGAGCAGTACTTC
18 | . | TRBJ2-1 | TRBV7-6 | TRBD2 | CASSLDASGRYSYNEQFF | TGTGCCAGCAGCTTAGATGCTAGCGGGCGATACTCCTACAATGAGCAGTTCTTC
15 | few | TRBJ1-4 | TRBV19 | . | CASSIPTMANEKLFF | TGTGCCAGTAGTATACCCACTATGGCTAATGAAAAACTGTTTTTT
18 | . | TRBJ2-1 | TRBV7-6 | TRBD1 | CASSLVGRQGATYNEQFF | TGTGCCAGCAGCTTGGTTGGAAGACAGGGGGCAACGTACAATGAGCAGTTCTTC
17 | few | TRBJ2-1 | TRBV4-1 | TRBD2 | CASSQGSSGATYNEQFF | TGCGCCAGCAGCCAAGGCTCTAGCGGGGCCACCTACAATGAGCAGTTCTTC
16 | . | TRBJ1-2 | TRBV7-8 | . | CASSLDLSGPDYGYTF | TGTGCCAGCAGCTTAGATTTAAGCGGGCCGGACTATGGCTACACCTTC
14 | . | TRBJ2-5 | TRBV5-4 | TRBD1 | CASSGRTGLETQYF | TGTGCCAGCAGCGGTAGGACAGGTTTAGAGACCCAGTACTTC
13 | . | TRBJ2-3 | TRBV6-2/TRBV6-3 | . | CASRPSAEDTQYF | TGTGCCAGCAGACCTAGCGCCGAAGATACGCAGTATTTT
14 | . | TRBJ1-1 | TRBV11-3 | TRBD1 | CASSLGTGDTEAFF | TGTGCCAGCAGCTTAGGGACAGGGGACACTGAAGCTTTCTTT
14 | . | TRBJ1-2 | TRBV7-9 | . | CATAGLYPNYGYTF | TGTGCCACTGCGGGTTTGTACCCGAACTATGGCTACACCTTC
15 | once | TRBJ2-3 | TRBV19 | TRBD1 | CASSQPGQGSDTQYF | TGTGCCAGTTCCCAACCGGGACAGGGGTCAGATACGCAGTATTTT
15 | once | TRBJ1-5 | TRBV7-9 | . | CASSRTENSNQPQHF | TGTGCCAGCAGTAGGACAGAGAATAGCAATCAGCCCCAGCATTTT
16 | . | TRBJ2-7 | TRBV27 | TRBD1 | CASSKFPGTGGHEQYF | TGTGCCAGCAGTAAATTCCCCGGGACAGGGGGCCACGAGCAGTACTTC
14 | . | TRBJ2-3 | TRBV5-4 | TRBD2 | CASSPWTSKDTQYF | TGTGCCAGCAGCCCATGGACTAGCAAAGATACGCAGTATTTT
13 | few | TRBJ1-1 | TRBV6-5 | TRBD1 | CASSLTGATEAFF | TGTGCCAGCAGTTTAACAGGGGCAACTGAAGCTTTCTTT
15 | few | TRBJ1-6 | TRBV4-3 | TRBD1 | CASSQDTDRASPLHF | TGCGCCAGCAGCCAAGATACCGACAGGGCTTCACCCCTCCACTTT
18 | few | TRBJ2-1 | TRBV7-2 | . | CASSFRPIPLLAYNEQFF | TGTGCCAGCAGCTTTAGGCCGATCCCTCTGTTAGCATACAATGAGCAGTTCTTC
14 | . | TRBJ1-5 | TRBV24-1 | . | CATSDANSNQPQHF | TGTGCCACCAGTGACGCGAATAGCAATCAGCCCCAGCATTTT
13 | . | TRBJ2-5 | TRBV28 | . | CASSNQREETQYF | TGTGCCAGCAGTAATCAGAGGGAAGAGACCCAGTACTTC
15 | . | TRBJ1-4 | TRBV2 | . | CASSEAEQINEKLFF | TGTGCCAGCAGTGAAGCGGAACAGATCAATGAAAAACTGTTTTTT
10 | . | TRBJ2-7 | TRBV27 | . | CASTFGEQYF | TGTGCCAGCACCTTCGGGGAGCAGTACTTC
15 | . | TRBJ2-2 | TRBV6-1 | TRBD1 | CASSETGGGTGELFF | TGTGCCAGCAGTGAAACAGGGGGTGGCACCGGGGAGCTGTTTTTT
14 | . | TRBJ2-7 | TRBV19 | . | CASSNGGVLYEQYF | TGTGCCAGTAGTAACGGCGGGGTTCTATACGAGCAGTACTTC
15 | . | TRBJ1-5 | TRBV19 | . | CASRVTTASNQPQHF | TGTGCCAGTAGAGTGACGACAGCATCGAATCAGCCCCAGCATTTT
16 | . | TRBJ1-5 | TRBV24-1 | TRBD1 | CATSDPRDRSNQPQHF | TGTGCCACCAGTGATCCAAGGGACAGGAGCAATCAGCCCCAGCATTTT
15 | . | TRBJ1-6 | TRBV7-2 | TRBD1 | CASSLRQGGNSPLHF | TGTGCCAGCAGCCTTCGACAGGGTGGGAATTCACCCCTCCACTTT
16 | . | TRBJ2-1 | TRBV14 | . | CASSPFGVGSTLEQFF | TGTGCCAGCAGCCCCTTCGGTGTCGGGAGCACTCTTGAGCAGTTCTTC
13 | . | TRBJ1-5 | TRBV2 | . | CASSVYSNQPQHF | TGTGCCAGCAGCGTATATAGCAATCAGCCCCAGCATTTT
15 | . | TRBJ2-2 | TRBV28 | TRBD2 | CASGTSGWNTGELFF | TGTGCCAGCGGAACTAGCGGGTGGAACACCGGGGAGCTGTTTTTT
15 | . | TRBJ1-1 | TRBV4-2 | TRBD1 | CASSQGQGASTEAFF | TGTGCCAGCAGCCAAGGACAGGGGGCGAGTACTGAAGCTTTCTTT
11 | . | TRBJ1-2 | TRBV20-1 | . | CSATGLGGYTF | TGCAGTGCCACAGGTTTGGGTGGCTACACCTTC
13 | . | TRBJ1-6 | TRBV2 | . | CASTVGSRSPLHF | TGTGCCAGCACCGTGGGCAGCAGATCACCCCTCCACTTT
14 | . | TRBJ1-2 | TRBV5-1 | . | CASSLFQGGYGYTF | TGCGCCAGCAGCTTGTTCCAGGGCGGCTATGGCTACACCTTC
15 | . | TRBJ2-1 | TRBV5-1 | . | CASSLDGSSYNEQFF | TGCGCCAGCAGCTTGGATGGGAGCTCCTACAATGAGCAGTTCTTC
17 | . | TRBJ2-3 | TRBV21-1 | . | CASSHYPSGRSTDTQYF | TGTGCCAGCAGCCACTATCCTAGCGGGAGGTCCACAGATACGCAGTATTTT
14 | . | TRBJ1-6 | TRBV28 | . | CASSLDVGNSPLHF | TGTGCCAGCAGTTTAGACGTCGGGAATTCACCCCTCCACTTT
16 | . | TRBJ2-1 | TRBV6-6 | TRBD2 | CASTRATSGFYNEQFF | TGTGCCAGCACTAGGGCTACTAGCGGGTTCTACAATGAGCAGTTCTTC
14 | . | TRBJ1-2 | TRBV6-5 | TRBD1 | CASSSIRDRGGYTF | TGTGCCAGCAGTTCAATCCGGGACAGGGGTGGCTACACCTTC
14 | once | TRBJ1-2 | TRBV27 | TRBD1 | CASSSPDRGQGYTF | TGTGCCAGCAGTTCCCCCGACAGGGGGCAGGGCTACACCTTC
16 | . | TRBJ2-2 | TRBV5-1 | TRBD2 | CASQISGSVVTGELFF | TGCGCCAGCCAAATTAGCGGGAGCGTCGTCACCGGGGAGCTGTTTTTT
15 | . | TRBJ1-4 | TRBV5-4 | . | CASSLAGGTNEKLFF | TGTGCCAGCAGCTTGGCCGGCGGAACTAATGAAAAACTGTTTTTT
14 | . | TRBJ1-1 | TRBV6-6 | . | CASSPGRGPTEAFF | TGTGCCAGCTCGCCCGGGAGGGGTCCCACTGAAGCTTTCTTT
14 | . | TRBJ1-1 | TRBV7-9 | TRBD1 | CASTVQGANTEAFF | TGTGCCAGCACCGTACAGGGGGCGAACACTGAAGCTTTCTTT
16 | . | TRBJ1-2 | TRBV6-6 | TRBD1 | CASRGLARDRVFGYTF | TGTGCCAGCAGGGGACTAGCGAGGGACAGGGTTTTTGGCTACACCTTC
16 | . | TRBJ1-4 | TRBV18 | TRBD1 | CASSPWTGIANEKLFF | TGTGCCAGCTCACCATGGACAGGGATTGCTAATGAAAAACTGTTTTTT